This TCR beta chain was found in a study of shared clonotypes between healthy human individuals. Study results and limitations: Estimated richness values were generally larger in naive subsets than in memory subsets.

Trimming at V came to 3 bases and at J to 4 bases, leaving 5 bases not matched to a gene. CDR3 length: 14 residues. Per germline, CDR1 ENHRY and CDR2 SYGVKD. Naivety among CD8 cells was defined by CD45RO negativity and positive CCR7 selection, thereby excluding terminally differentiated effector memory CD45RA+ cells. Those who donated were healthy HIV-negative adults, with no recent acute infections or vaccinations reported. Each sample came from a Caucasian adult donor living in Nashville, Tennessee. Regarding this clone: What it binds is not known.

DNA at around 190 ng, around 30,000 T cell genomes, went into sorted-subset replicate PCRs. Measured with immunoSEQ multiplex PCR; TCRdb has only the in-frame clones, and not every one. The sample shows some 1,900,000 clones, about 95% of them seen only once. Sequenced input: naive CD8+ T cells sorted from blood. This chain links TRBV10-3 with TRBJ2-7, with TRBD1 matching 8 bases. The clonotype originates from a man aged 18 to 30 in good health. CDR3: CAISDLDRGYEQYF. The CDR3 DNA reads TGTGCCATCAGTGACCTCGACAGGGGTTACGAGCAGTACTTC.